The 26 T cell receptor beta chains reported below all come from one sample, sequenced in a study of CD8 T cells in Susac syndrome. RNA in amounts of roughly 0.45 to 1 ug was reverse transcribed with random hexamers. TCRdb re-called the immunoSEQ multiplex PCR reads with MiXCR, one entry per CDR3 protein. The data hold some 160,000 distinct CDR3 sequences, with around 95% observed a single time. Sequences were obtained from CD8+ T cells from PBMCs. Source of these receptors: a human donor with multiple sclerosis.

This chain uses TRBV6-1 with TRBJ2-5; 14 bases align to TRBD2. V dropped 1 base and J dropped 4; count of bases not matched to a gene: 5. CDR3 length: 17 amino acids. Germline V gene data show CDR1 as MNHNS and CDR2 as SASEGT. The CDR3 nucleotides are TGTGCCAGCAGTGAAGGACTAGCGGGGGGGCTCCGAGAGACCCAGTACTTC. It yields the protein CASSEGLAGGLRETQYF.

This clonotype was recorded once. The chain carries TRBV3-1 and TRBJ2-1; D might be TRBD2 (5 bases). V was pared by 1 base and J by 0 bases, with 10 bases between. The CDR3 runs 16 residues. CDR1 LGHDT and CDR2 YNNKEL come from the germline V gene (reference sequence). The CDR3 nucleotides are TGTGCCAGCAGCCAAGGCGTGGGGAGCTCCTACAATGAGCAGTTCTTC. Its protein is CASSQGVGSSYNEQFF.

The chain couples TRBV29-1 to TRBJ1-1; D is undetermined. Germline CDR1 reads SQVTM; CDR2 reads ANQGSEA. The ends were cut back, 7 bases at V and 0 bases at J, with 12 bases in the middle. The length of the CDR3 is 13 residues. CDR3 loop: CSAEPGVNTEAFF. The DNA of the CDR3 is TGCAGCGCAGAACCCGGCGTGAACACTGAAGCTTTCTTT.

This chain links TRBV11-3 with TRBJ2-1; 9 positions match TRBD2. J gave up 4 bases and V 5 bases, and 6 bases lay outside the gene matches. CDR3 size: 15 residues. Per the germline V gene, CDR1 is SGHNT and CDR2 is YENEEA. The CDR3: CASSPGGREYNEQFF. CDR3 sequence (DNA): TGTGCCAGCAGCCCCGGCGGGAGGGAATACAATGAGCAGTTCTTC.

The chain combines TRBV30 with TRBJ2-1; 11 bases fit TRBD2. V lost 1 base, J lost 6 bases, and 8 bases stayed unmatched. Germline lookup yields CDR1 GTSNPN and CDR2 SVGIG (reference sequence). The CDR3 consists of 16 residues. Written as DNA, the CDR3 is TGTGCCTGGAGTGCCCTAGCGGGAGGAGCTAGCAATGAGCAGTTCTTC. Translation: CAWSALAGGASNEQFF.

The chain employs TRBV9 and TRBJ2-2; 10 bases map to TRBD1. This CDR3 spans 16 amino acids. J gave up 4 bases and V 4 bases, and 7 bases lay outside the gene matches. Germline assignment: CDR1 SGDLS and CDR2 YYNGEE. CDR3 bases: TGTGCCAGCAGCCCTAGGACAGGGGGAGGCACCGGGGAGCTGTTTTTT. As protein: CASSPRTGGGTGELFF.

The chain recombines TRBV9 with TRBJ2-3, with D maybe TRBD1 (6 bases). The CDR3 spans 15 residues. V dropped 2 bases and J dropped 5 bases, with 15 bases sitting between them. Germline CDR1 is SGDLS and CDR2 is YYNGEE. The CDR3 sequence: CASSVSGGGIDTQYF. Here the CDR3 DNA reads TGTGCCAGCAGCGTCTCTGGGGGCGGAATAGATACGCAGTATTTT.

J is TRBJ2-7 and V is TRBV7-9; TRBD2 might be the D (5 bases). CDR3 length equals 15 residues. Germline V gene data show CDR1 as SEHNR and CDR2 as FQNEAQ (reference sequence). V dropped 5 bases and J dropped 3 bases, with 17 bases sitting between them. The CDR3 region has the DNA TGTGCCAGCAGCGGGAGCATCGTCGGATACTACGAGCAGTACTTC. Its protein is CASSGSIVGYYEQYF.

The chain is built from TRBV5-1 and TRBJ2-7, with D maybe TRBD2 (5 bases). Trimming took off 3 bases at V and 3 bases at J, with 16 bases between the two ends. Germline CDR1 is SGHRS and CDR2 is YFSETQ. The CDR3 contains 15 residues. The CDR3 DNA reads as TGCGCCAGCAGCTGGGTAAACGAGGGCAACTACGAGCAGTACTTC. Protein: CASSWVNEGNYEQYF.

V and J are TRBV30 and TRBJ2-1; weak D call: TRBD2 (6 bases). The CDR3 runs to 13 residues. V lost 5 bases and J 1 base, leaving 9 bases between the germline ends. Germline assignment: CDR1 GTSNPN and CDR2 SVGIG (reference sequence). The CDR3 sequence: CAWAGTSYNEQFF. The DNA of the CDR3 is TGTGCCTGGGCCGGGACTTCCTACAATGAGCAGTTCTTC.

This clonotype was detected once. The CDR3 spells CASSQISGGYEQYF. In DNA form, the CDR3 reads TGTGCCAGCAGCCAAATCTCAGGGGGCTACGAGCAGTACTTC. The genes are TRBV11-2 and TRBJ2-7; 7 bases match TRBD1. CDR1 and CDR2 (germline): SGHAT, FQNNGV. CDR3 size: 14 residues. The ends lost 5 bases at V and 3 bases at J; junction bases unmatched: 7.

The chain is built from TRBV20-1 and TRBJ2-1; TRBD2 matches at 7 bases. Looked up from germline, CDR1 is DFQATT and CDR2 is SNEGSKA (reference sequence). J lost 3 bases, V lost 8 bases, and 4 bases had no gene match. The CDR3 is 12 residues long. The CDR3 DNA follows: TGCAGTCCACAGCGGGGCTACAATGAGCAGTTCTTC. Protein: CSPQRGYNEQFF.

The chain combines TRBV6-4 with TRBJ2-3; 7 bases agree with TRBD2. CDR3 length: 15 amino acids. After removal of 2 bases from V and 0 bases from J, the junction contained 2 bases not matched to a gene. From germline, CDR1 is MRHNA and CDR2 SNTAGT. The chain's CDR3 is CASSDGGGSTDTQYF. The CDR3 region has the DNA TGTGCCAGCAGTGACGGGGGAGGGAGCACAGATACGCAGTATTTT.

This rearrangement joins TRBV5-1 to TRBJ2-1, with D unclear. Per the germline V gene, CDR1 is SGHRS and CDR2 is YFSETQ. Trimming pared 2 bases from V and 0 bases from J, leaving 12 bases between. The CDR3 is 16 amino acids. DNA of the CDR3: TGCGCCAGCAGCTTAGCAGAGAGGAGCTCCTACAATGAGCAGTTCTTC. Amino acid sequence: CASSLAERSSYNEQFF.

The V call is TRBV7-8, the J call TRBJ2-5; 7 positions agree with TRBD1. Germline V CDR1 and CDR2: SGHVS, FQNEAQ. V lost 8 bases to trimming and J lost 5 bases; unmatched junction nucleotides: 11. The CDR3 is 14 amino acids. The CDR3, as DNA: TGTGCCAGCTCATTCACAGGGGTCCGGGAGACCCAGTACTTC. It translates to CASSFTGVRETQYF.

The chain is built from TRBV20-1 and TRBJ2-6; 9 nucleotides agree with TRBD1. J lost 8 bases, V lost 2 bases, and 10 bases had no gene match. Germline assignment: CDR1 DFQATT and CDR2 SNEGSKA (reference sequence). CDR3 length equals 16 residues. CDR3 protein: CSARHPNRGPSNVLTF. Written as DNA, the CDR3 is TGCAGTGCTAGACACCCCAACAGGGGGCCCTCCAACGTCCTGACTTTC.

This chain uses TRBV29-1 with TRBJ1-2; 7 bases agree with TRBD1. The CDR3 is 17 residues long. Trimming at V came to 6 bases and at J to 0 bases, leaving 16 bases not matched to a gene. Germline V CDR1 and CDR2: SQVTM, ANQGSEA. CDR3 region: CSVAPVAGGGPNYGYTF. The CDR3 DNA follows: TGCAGCGTCGCCCCCGTTGCAGGGGGGGGGCCTAACTATGGCTACACCTTC.

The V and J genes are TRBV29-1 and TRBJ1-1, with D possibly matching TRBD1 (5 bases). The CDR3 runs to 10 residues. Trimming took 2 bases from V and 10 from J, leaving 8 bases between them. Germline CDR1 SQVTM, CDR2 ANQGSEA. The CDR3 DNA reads TGCAGCGTTGAAAGGGACGGAGCTTTCTTT. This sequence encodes CSVERDGAFF.

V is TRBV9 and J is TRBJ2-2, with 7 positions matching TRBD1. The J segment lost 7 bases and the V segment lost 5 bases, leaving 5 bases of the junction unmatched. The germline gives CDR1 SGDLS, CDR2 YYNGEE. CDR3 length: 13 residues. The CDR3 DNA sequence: TGTGCCAGCAGACCACAGGGGCTCGGGGAGCTGTTTTTT. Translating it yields CASRPQGLGELFF. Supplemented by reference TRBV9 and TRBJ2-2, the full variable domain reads DSGVTQTPKHLITATGQRVTLRCSPRSGDLSVYWYQQSLDQGLQFLIQYYNGEERAKGNILERFSAQQFPDLHSELNLSSLELGDSALYFCASRPQGLGELFFGEGSRLTVL.

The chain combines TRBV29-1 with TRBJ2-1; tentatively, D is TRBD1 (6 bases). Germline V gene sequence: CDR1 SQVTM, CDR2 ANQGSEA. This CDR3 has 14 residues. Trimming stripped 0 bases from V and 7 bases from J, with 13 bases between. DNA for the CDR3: TGCAGCGTTGAAGAAGGCGACAGGAGGAATGAGCAGTTCTTC. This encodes CSVEEGDRRNEQFF.

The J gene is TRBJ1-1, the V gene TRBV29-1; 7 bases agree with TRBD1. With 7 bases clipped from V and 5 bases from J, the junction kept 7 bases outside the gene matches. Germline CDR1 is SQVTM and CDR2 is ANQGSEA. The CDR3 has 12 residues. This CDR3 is CSAKTGRTEAFF. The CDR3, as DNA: TGCAGCGCAAAGACAGGGCGAACTGAAGCTTTCTTT.

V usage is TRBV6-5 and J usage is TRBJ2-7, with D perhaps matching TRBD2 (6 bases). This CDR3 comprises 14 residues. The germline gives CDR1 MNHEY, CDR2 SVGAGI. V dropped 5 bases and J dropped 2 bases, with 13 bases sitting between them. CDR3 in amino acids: CASSSGSGTYEQYF. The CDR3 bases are TGTGCCAGCAGTAGCGGGTCTGGGACCTACGAGCAGTACTTC.

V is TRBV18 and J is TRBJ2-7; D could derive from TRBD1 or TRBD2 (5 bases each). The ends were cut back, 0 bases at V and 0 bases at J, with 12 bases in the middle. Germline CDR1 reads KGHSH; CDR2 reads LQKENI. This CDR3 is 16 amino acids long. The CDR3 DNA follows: TGTGCCAGCTCACCACCGGGGACGAGAGCCTCCTACGAGCAGTACTTC. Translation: CASSPPGTRASYEQYF.

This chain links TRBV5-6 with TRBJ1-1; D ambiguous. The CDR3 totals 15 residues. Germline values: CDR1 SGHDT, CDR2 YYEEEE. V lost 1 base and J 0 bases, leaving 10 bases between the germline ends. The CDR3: CASSLRERMNTEAFF. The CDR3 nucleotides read TGTGCCAGCAGCTTGAGGGAACGGATGAACACTGAAGCTTTCTTT.

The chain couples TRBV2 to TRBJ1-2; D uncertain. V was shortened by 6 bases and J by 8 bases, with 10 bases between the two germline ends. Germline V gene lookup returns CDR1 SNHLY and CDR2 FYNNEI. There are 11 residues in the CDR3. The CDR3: CASRGKFGYTF. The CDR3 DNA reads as TGTGCCAGCAGGGGGAAATTCGGCTACACCTTC.

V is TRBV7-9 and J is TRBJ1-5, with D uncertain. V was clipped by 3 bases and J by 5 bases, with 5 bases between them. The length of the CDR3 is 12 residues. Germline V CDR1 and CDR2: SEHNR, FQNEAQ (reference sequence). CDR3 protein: CASSLGDQPQHF. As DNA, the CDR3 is TGTGCCAGCAGCTTGGGTGATCAGCCCCAGCATTTT.